Listed below are T cell receptor beta chains from one sample, sequenced in a study of T cells in Graves' hyperthyroidism and ophthalmopathy. Using its own MiXCR run on the multiplex PCR reads, TCRdb lists one record per CDR3 protein. The repertoire consists of approximately 710,000 distinct CDR3 sequences, with around 15% occurring once and the leading ten covering around a sixth. Sequencing was carried out using blood. These receptors came from a man aged 45 to 65 with Graves' hyperthyroidism. Both conserved end residues are part of each CDR3. Each record gives: D gene, CDR3 length, V gene, J gene, clone size, CDR3 DNA, CDR3 protein. The D gene is left open where the match is weak. Clone size is stated in some rows and not others, as once, few, many or a class when expanded.

d_gene: -; len: 11; v_gene: TRBV15; j_gene: TRBJ2-1; abundance: many; CDR3nt: TGTGCCACCATCAGGGGCAATGAGCAGTTCTTC; CDR3aa: CATIRGNEQFF
d_gene: -; len: 14; v_gene: TRBV27; j_gene: TRBJ2-3; abundance: few; CDR3nt: TGTGCCAGCAGTTTTCGTTCGTTGGGGAATACGCAGTATTTT; CDR3aa: CASSFRSLGNTQYF
d_gene: -; len: 15; v_gene: TRBV18; j_gene: TRBJ1-1; abundance: many; CDR3nt: TGTGCCAGCTCACTGACAGAAGCCCTGAACACTGAAGCTTTCTTT; CDR3aa: CASSLTEALNTEAFF
d_gene: -; len: 12; v_gene: TRBV11-2; j_gene: TRBJ2-7; abundance: many; CDR3nt: TGTGCCAGCAGCCCTGTTAGATACGAGCAGTACTTC; CDR3aa: CASSPVRYEQYF
d_gene: -; len: 13; v_gene: TRBV29-1; j_gene: TRBJ2-5; abundance: -; CDR3nt: TGCAGCGTTGAGGGGACCTCCGAGGAGACCCAGTACTTC; CDR3aa: CSVEGTSEETQYF
d_gene: -; len: 16; v_gene: TRBV4-1; j_gene: TRBJ1-2; abundance: few; CDR3nt: TGCGCCAGCAGCCAAGGGAAGACAGGTTCGAAGTATGGCTACACCTTC; CDR3aa: CASSQGKTGSKYGYTF
d_gene: -; len: 15; v_gene: TRBV20-1; j_gene: TRBJ2-1; abundance: many; CDR3nt: TGCAGTGCTAGAGATTCCCAGGGAGGTAGGAATGAGCAGTTCTTC; CDR3aa: CSARDSQGGRNEQFF
d_gene: -; len: 14; v_gene: TRBV18; j_gene: TRBJ2-1; abundance: many; CDR3nt: TGTGCCAGCTCACCACCGGGACCTGACAATGAGCAGTTCTTC; CDR3aa: CASSPPGPDNEQFF
d_gene: -; len: 13; v_gene: TRBV6-2/TRBV6-3; j_gene: TRBJ1-1; abundance: many; CDR3nt: TGTGCCAGCAGTTACGTCCGGGGAATTGAAGCTTTCTTT; CDR3aa: CASSYVRGIEAFF
d_gene: TRBD1; len: 14; v_gene: TRBV18; j_gene: TRBJ1-2; abundance: -; CDR3nt: TGTGCCAGCTCACCAGACAGGGTGCCAGGGGGCTACACCTTC; CDR3aa: CASSPDRVPGGYTF
d_gene: -; len: 15; v_gene: TRBV27; j_gene: TRBJ2-2; abundance: few; CDR3nt: TGTGCCAGCAGTTTATCCCCGACGGGCACCGGGGAGCTGTTTTTT; CDR3aa: CASSLSPTGTGELFF
d_gene: TRBD1; len: 17; v_gene: TRBV19; j_gene: TRBJ2-6; abundance: -; CDR3nt: TGTGCCAGTAGTATGGCGGACAGGGGCTCTGGGGCCAACGTCCTGACTTTC; CDR3aa: CASSMADRGSGANVLTF
d_gene: TRBD1; len: 15; v_gene: TRBV12-3/TRBV12-4; j_gene: TRBJ1-6; abundance: -; CDR3nt: TGTGCCAGCAGACCCGGGACAGGAAACAATTCACCCCTCCACTTT; CDR3aa: CASRPGTGNNSPLHF
d_gene: TRBD2; len: 14; v_gene: TRBV10-2; j_gene: TRBJ2-1; abundance: -; CDR3nt: TGCGCCAGCACGGGGACTAGCGGGAGTAATGAGCAGTTCTTC; CDR3aa: CASTGTSGSNEQFF
d_gene: TRBD1; len: 13; v_gene: TRBV2; j_gene: TRBJ2-5; abundance: many; CDR3nt: TGTGCCAGCACAAGGGACAGGGAAGAGACCCAGTACTTC; CDR3aa: CASTRDREETQYF
d_gene: -; len: 12; v_gene: TRBV20-1; j_gene: TRBJ2-7; abundance: few; CDR3nt: TGCAGCCGCGCAAGAAAGCCTGGCGAGCAGTACTTC; CDR3aa: CSRARKPGEQYF
d_gene: TRBD1; len: 15; v_gene: TRBV4-1; j_gene: TRBJ2-3; abundance: -; CDR3nt: TGCGCCAGCAGCCCACCCGGGACAGGCACAGATACGCAGTATTTT; CDR3aa: CASSPPGTGTDTQYF
d_gene: TRBD1; len: 16; v_gene: TRBV29-1; j_gene: TRBJ2-2; abundance: -; CDR3nt: TGCAGCGTTAAAGGACAGGGGGCATCGGACACCGGGGAGCTGTTTTTT; CDR3aa: CSVKGQGASDTGELFF
d_gene: TRBD2; len: 17; v_gene: TRBV28; j_gene: TRBJ2-1; abundance: many; CDR3nt: TGTGCCAGCAGTCTGACTAGCGGGAGATACACCTACAATGAGCAGTTCTTC; CDR3aa: CASSLTSGRYTYNEQFF
d_gene: -; len: 16; v_gene: TRBV27; j_gene: TRBJ1-4; abundance: many; CDR3nt: TGTGCCAGCAGTTTATGGTCGGGCGGAACTAATGAAAAACTGTTTTTT; CDR3aa: CASSLWSGGTNEKLFF
d_gene: -; len: 14; v_gene: TRBV2; j_gene: TRBJ2-7; abundance: many; CDR3nt: TGTGCCAGCAGCCCAACACTCGACGGCTACGAGCAGTACTTC; CDR3aa: CASSPTLDGYEQYF
d_gene: -; len: 17; v_gene: TRBV7-9; j_gene: TRBJ2-2; abundance: -; CDR3nt: TGTGCCAGCAGCTTATCGTGGGCCTCGAACAGCACCGGGGAGCTGTTTTTT; CDR3aa: CASSLSWASNSTGELFF
d_gene: TRBD2; len: 15; v_gene: TRBV20-1; j_gene: TRBJ2-1; abundance: few; CDR3nt: TGCAGTGCTGATAGCGGGATGAGCTCCTACAATGAGCAGTTCTTC; CDR3aa: CSADSGMSSYNEQFF
d_gene: TRBD2; len: 16; v_gene: TRBV13; j_gene: TRBJ2-3; abundance: many; CDR3nt: TGTGCCAGCAGCTTAGGGGCTAGCGGGAGTTGGGATACGCAGTATTTT; CDR3aa: CASSLGASGSWDTQYF
d_gene: TRBD1; len: 17; v_gene: TRBV7-9; j_gene: TRBJ1-5; abundance: -; CDR3nt: TGTGCCAGCAGCTTATATCCCGGGACAGGGAGCAATCAGCCCCAGCATTTT; CDR3aa: CASSLYPGTGSNQPQHF
d_gene: -; len: 14; v_gene: TRBV28; j_gene: TRBJ2-7; abundance: -; CDR3nt: TGTGCCAGCAGCGAAGGGACGGTCTCCTACGAGCACTACTTC; CDR3aa: CASSEGTVSYEHYF
d_gene: TRBD1; len: 15; v_gene: TRBV19; j_gene: TRBJ2-2; abundance: -; CDR3nt: TGTGCCAGTAGTATAGGGACAGGGTATAACGGGGAGCTGTTTTTT; CDR3aa: CASSIGTGYNGELFF
d_gene: -; len: 14; v_gene: TRBV12-3/TRBV12-4; j_gene: TRBJ2-5; abundance: many; CDR3nt: TGTGCCAGCAGTTTAGGACAGGAGGGAGAGACCCAGTACTTC; CDR3aa: CASSLGQEGETQYF
d_gene: -; len: 13; v_gene: TRBV2; j_gene: TRBJ2-7; abundance: -; CDR3nt: TGTGCCAGCATTCCCGGGACTTCTTACGAGCAGTACTTC; CDR3aa: CASIPGTSYEQYF